The rows below give T cell receptor beta chains drawn from one sample of a study of T-cell reconstitution after alpha-beta-depleted transplantation in children. TCRdb re-called the PCR reads with MiXCR, one entry per CDR3 protein. The data show hundreds of thousands of distinct CDR3 sequences, 15% to 20% seen once. Sequences were derived from PBMCs, mostly from graft donor cells, sampled 360 days after TCRalphabeta/CD19-depleted stem cell transplant. These receptor sequences come from a boy less than two years old who had a stem cell transplant for Wiskott-Aldrich syndrome, so the T cells may come from the graft donor. Each CDR3 is given with its conserved first and last residue. Each record gives: CDR3 DNA, CDR3 protein, D gene, clone size, V gene, J gene. D genes are given only for firm matches. Clone size is given for some rows only: seen once, a few or many times, or a class if the clone is expanded.

CDR3 DNA: TGTGCCAGCAAGCGACTCTCCACAGATACGCAGTATTTT
CDR3 protein: CASKRLSTDTQYF
D gene: -
clone size: -
V gene: TRBV2
J gene: TRBJ2-3

CDR3 DNA: TGTGCCAGCGAGTTTTCTCGGACTAGCGGGGTTGACGAGCAGTACTTC
CDR3 protein: CASEFSRTSGVDEQYF
D gene: TRBD2
clone size: few
V gene: TRBV28
J gene: TRBJ2-7

CDR3 DNA: TGTGCCAGCACCGGGGACAGGGGCCCGAGCACAGATACGCAGTATTTT
CDR3 protein: CASTGDRGPSTDTQYF
D gene: TRBD1
clone size: -
V gene: TRBV12-3/TRBV12-4
J gene: TRBJ2-3

CDR3 DNA: TGCAGCGTTGACAGGAGCCCGCTTCTCTATGGCTACACCTTC
CDR3 protein: CSVDRSPLLYGYTF
D gene: -
clone size: few
V gene: TRBV29-1
J gene: TRBJ1-2

CDR3 DNA: TGTGCCAGCAGCTTAGCAGGAGGGTGGAAGAACACCGGGGAGCTGTTTTTT
CDR3 protein: CASSLAGGWKNTGELFF
D gene: -
clone size: -
V gene: TRBV7-9
J gene: TRBJ2-2

CDR3 DNA: TGTGCCAGCAGCTTAGTGGGTAGAAGTTTGGCTAACTATGGCTACACCTTC
CDR3 protein: CASSLVGRSLANYGYTF
D gene: -
clone size: few
V gene: TRBV7-9
J gene: TRBJ1-2

CDR3 DNA: TGTGCCAGTAGTATATTCCGCTCGGGACAGGGGGCGAACACTGAAGCTTTCTTT
CDR3 protein: CASSIFRSGQGANTEAFF
D gene: TRBD1
clone size: few
V gene: TRBV19
J gene: TRBJ1-1

CDR3 DNA: TGTGCCAGCAGTTACGGTTGGCTAGCGGCCTACGAGCAGTACTTC
CDR3 protein: CASSYGWLAAYEQYF
D gene: TRBD2
clone size: few
V gene: TRBV6-5
J gene: TRBJ2-7

CDR3 DNA: TGTGCCACTTCCCGACAGGGAACCCACGAGCAGTACTTC
CDR3 protein: CATSRQGTHEQYF
D gene: TRBD1
clone size: -
V gene: TRBV24-1
J gene: TRBJ2-7

CDR3 DNA: TGTGCCAGCAGCTTACCTAGGCGGGGGGGCCGTATGAACACCGGGGAGCTGTTTTTT
CDR3 protein: CASSLPRRGGRMNTGELFF
D gene: TRBD2
clone size: -
V gene: TRBV11-1
J gene: TRBJ2-2

CDR3 DNA: TGTGCCATCAGTGAGAGGTCCTATAATTCACCCCTCCACTTT
CDR3 protein: CAISERSYNSPLHF
D gene: -
clone size: few
V gene: TRBV10-3
J gene: TRBJ1-6

CDR3 DNA: TGTGCCAGCAGTCCAAGACAGAGCCTCGGCGACGAGCAGTACTTC
CDR3 protein: CASSPRQSLGDEQYF
D gene: -
clone size: -
V gene: TRBV12-3/TRBV12-4
J gene: TRBJ2-7

CDR3 DNA: TGTGCCAGCAGCTTAGTTCGAACAGGCGCCAAAAACATTCAGTACTTC
CDR3 protein: CASSLVRTGAKNIQYF
D gene: -
clone size: few
V gene: TRBV7-2
J gene: TRBJ2-4

CDR3 DNA: TGTGCCAGCAGTGGGGGACAGGGGTGGAACATTCAGTACTTC
CDR3 protein: CASSGGQGWNIQYF
D gene: TRBD1
clone size: few
V gene: TRBV25-1
J gene: TRBJ2-4

CDR3 DNA: TGTGCCAGCATCTCGACAGTCTATCAAGAGACCCAGTACTTC
CDR3 protein: CASISTVYQETQYF
D gene: -
clone size: -
V gene: TRBV7-9
J gene: TRBJ2-5

CDR3 DNA: TGCGCCAGCAGCCAAGATCATCTGAGACTAGTGGCCGGCTCCTACAATGAGCAGTTCTTC
CDR3 protein: CASSQDHLRLVAGSYNEQFF
D gene: -
clone size: few
V gene: TRBV4-3
J gene: TRBJ2-1

CDR3 DNA: TGTGCCAGCAGTTTAATGGCGGGACCACATGAGCAGTTCTTC
CDR3 protein: CASSLMAGPHEQFF
D gene: -
clone size: few
V gene: TRBV12-3/TRBV12-4
J gene: TRBJ2-1

CDR3 DNA: TGTGCCAGCAGCCCTCAGCGGACTAGCGGCAGCACAGATACGCAGTATTTT
CDR3 protein: CASSPQRTSGSTDTQYF
D gene: TRBD2
clone size: -
V gene: TRBV7-9
J gene: TRBJ2-3

CDR3 DNA: TGTGCCAGCACCAGGACTTTTTTCTACGAGCAGTACTTC
CDR3 protein: CASTRTFFYEQYF
D gene: -
clone size: -
V gene: TRBV6-2/TRBV6-3
J gene: TRBJ2-7

CDR3 DNA: TGCGCCAGCAGTGAAGGGACACTTCTTAGCTCCTACGAGCAGTACTTC
CDR3 protein: CASSEGTLLSSYEQYF
D gene: -
clone size: -
V gene: TRBV10-2
J gene: TRBJ2-7

CDR3 DNA: TGTGCCAGCACCCCCCAGAGCCTGCTAGCCAAAAACATTCAGTACTTC
CDR3 protein: CASTPQSLLAKNIQYF
D gene: -
clone size: few
V gene: TRBV2
J gene: TRBJ2-4

CDR3 DNA: TGTGCCAGCAGTTTATCAGTTTACAATGAGCAGTTCTTC
CDR3 protein: CASSLSVYNEQFF
D gene: -
clone size: -
V gene: TRBV12-3/TRBV12-4
J gene: TRBJ2-1

CDR3 DNA: -
CDR3 protein: CASKTGTSGGPGSCFF
D gene: -
clone size: few
V gene: TRBV2
J gene: TRBJ2-2

CDR3 DNA: TGTGCCAGCAGCCCCGCCCGAATATCTAGCGGTGACTACGAGCAGTACTTC
CDR3 protein: CASSPARISSGDYEQYF
D gene: TRBD2
clone size: -
V gene: TRBV11-2
J gene: TRBJ2-7

CDR3 DNA: TGTGCCAGCAGCGCACAGCGGGTCCTATCCTACGAGCAGTACTTC
CDR3 protein: CASSAQRVLSYEQYF
D gene: -
clone size: -
V gene: TRBV7-2
J gene: TRBJ2-7

CDR3 DNA: TGCGCCAGCAGCCAAGAACAAGGTGGATCTTACCCATACGAGCAGTACTTC
CDR3 protein: CASSQEQGGSYPYEQYF
D gene: -
clone size: few
V gene: TRBV4-3
J gene: TRBJ2-7

CDR3 DNA: TGTGCCAGCAGCCTAAGCAGACAGGGATCCGGGATAGAGGGGCAAGAGACCCAGTACTTC
CDR3 protein: CASSLSRQGSGIEGQETQYF
D gene: TRBD1
clone size: few
V gene: TRBV12-3/TRBV12-4
J gene: TRBJ2-5

CDR3 DNA: TGTGCCAGCAGCTTAGGTTCGACTAGCGGGGGGGCAGATACGCAGTATTTT
CDR3 protein: CASSLGSTSGGADTQYF
D gene: TRBD2
clone size: many
V gene: TRBV7-6
J gene: TRBJ2-3